This T cell receptor beta chain originates from a study of identical twins. Healthy Caucasians, and only they, were the donors. Study-wide points: Memory repertoires lacked the insertion deficit that abundant cord blood beta clonotypes showed. Excess sharing between twins was weaker in beta out-of-frame sequences. In drawing conclusions, the study used cross-sectional statistical analysis and did not follow the same donors.

J was trimmed by 5 bases and V by 0 bases; bases with no gene match: 3. The CDR3 extends over 14 amino acids. Germline V gene sequence: CDR1 DFQATT, CDR2 SNEGSKA (reference sequence). Regarding this clonotype: Its specificity is unknown.

MiXCR, run by TCRdb on the 5' RACE reads, gives a single entry per CDR3 protein. In the table there are a few hundred thousand distinct CDR3 sequences, 9.6% of which are singletons. These same data were also listed under a study on yellow fever vaccine responses in identical twins.

This TCR derives from a young woman in good health. The sample was PBMCs. The chain carries TRBV20-1 and TRBJ1-1; 10 bases line up with TRBD1. CDR3 residues: CSARDWTGGTEAFF. In nucleotides, the CDR3 is TGCAGTGCTAGAGATTGGACAGGGGGGACTGAAGCTTTCTTT.